The rows below give T cell receptor beta chains drawn from one sample of a study of blood T cells in healthy people across ages. TCRdb analysed the 5' RACE reads with MiXCR anew, one entry per CDR3 protein. The repertoire has 540,000 or so distinct CDR3 sequences, around 48% of them found once; the top ten carry just under 25%. Sequenced material: blood. Receptors were obtained from a man older than 75 in good health. Each CDR3 is given with its conserved first and last residue. Fields, in order: V gene, CDR3 protein.

TRBV29-1 CSVEGSGVSTDTQYF
TRBV20-1 CSARVRGSTDTQYF
TRBV10-2 CASRGGQGYGEQYF
TRBV20-1 CSVWTANYGYTF
TRBV6-6 CASRQTMDSAPYEQYF
TRBV6-6 CTSSYKGGSYNEQFF
TRBV7-2 CASSFPYSYEQFF
TRBV27 CASSSSSGLAEIYEQYF
TRBV18 CASSPFIAEKETQYF
TRBV6-5 CASKGGLSSYNSPLHF
TRBV7-9 CASRPGQERNTIYF
TRBV4-3 CASSQDRALSYNEQFF
TRBV7-2 CASSPGTGTFGYTF
TRBV20-1 CSASRAGGIEETQYF
TRBV6-6 CASTQGNSPLHF
TRBV9 CASSAGNPKEETQYF
TRBV9 CASSPRTGGNEKLFF
TRBV2 CASLLLGQGTPITRYEQYF
TRBV7-3 CASSLGQRTNTEAFF
TRBV28 CASSLRQRMNTEAFF
TRBV4-2 CASSQTGGAVEHYF
TRBV29-1 CSVLTGLGNEQFF
TRBV5-1 CASSLQGGSPDTQYF
TRBV12-3/TRBV12-4 CASNLGVVAEQFF
TRBV20-1 CSALQGMNTEAFF
TRBV6-6 CASSYPRQGAGVTQFF
TRBV21-1 CASSRRCCEQYF
TRBV20-1 CSASDASGVTDTQYF
TRBV27 CASSPTSGGLRTQYF
TRBV7-9 CASSLRRGNEQFF
TRBV7-6 CASSPAYGGAMDTQYF
TRBV3-1 CASSQGGLAGWDEQFF
TRBV20-1 CSAREPRRGGETYEQYF
TRBV20-1 CSARDGVLKYGYTF
TRBV29-1 CSVDGSSSSYNEQFF
TRBV5-1 CASSRTRRDTQYF
TRBV20-1 CSARGRAVRNEQFF
TRBV6-2/TRBV6-3 CASTPGESYEQYF
TRBV21-1 CASAKGWAIARKQYF
TRBV29-1 CSVIPEGQGERRAQYF
TRBV6-5 CASRADRPNTGELFF
TRBV7-3 CASSPGTSGRKETQYF
TRBV20-1 CSASRTDALPPNEQFF
TRBV7-2 CASSPPLNYGYTF
TRBV28 CASSPPGQYFNEQFF
TRBV20-1 CSARDAGAETQYF
TRBV2 CASSEGQRRETQYF
TRBV20-1 CSAFTGGIQPQHF
TRBV7-2 CASSLNSCSYEQYF
TRBV5-1 CASSGGGANTGELFF
TRBV6-6 CASSYSQGSYGYTF
TRBV6-2/TRBV6-3 CASSSNLRGLTYEQYF
TRBV7-6 CASSLFHTRTNEKLFF
TRBV7-2 CASSTRTNYEQYF
TRBV20-1 CGPGTSGVGGNEQFF
TRBV5-1 CASSLAGPENTEAFF
TRBV20-1 CSARDGSRDRDNSPLHF
TRBV27 CASRPLEGGEQFF
TRBV27 CASSSVAGGMETQYF
TRBV6-5 CASSRDRNNEQFF